These 10 T cell receptor beta chains originate from one sample sequenced in a study of radiotherapy plus CTLA-4 blockade in lung cancer. The repertoire was sequenced with immunoSEQ multiplex PCR; TCRdb's copy has only in-frame clones and lacks some. The sample consists of about 49,000 clones, about 88% of them appearing once. The material was peripheral blood, obtained from a patient treated with radiotherapy plus ipilimumab. The receptors were sampled from a human donor with non-small cell lung cancer whose response to radiotherapy plus ipilimumab could not be evaluated.

CDR3 DNA sequence: TGCGCCAGCAGCCAAGTCTGGCCCGGGACTCCGTACAATGAGCAGTTCTTC. As protein: CASSQVWPGTPYNEQFF. This rearrangement joins TRBV4-1 to TRBJ2-1; TRBD2 is a possible D gene (6 bases). CDR1 is MGHRA and CDR2 is YSYEKL in the germline V gene. The ends were cut back, 1 base at V and 4 bases at J, with 17 bases in the middle. The CDR3 covers 17 residues.

As DNA, the CDR3 is TGCGCCAGCAGCTTGGGCAGGGTCACAGATACGCAGTATTTT. Its translation: CASSLGRVTDTQYF. This chain joins TRBV5-1 and TRBJ2-3; D may be TRBD1 (5 bases). Trimming stripped 0 bases from V and 2 bases from J, with 7 bases between. CDR3 length: 14 residues. Germline loops: CDR1 SGHRS, CDR2 YFSETQ.

The chain uses TRBV19 and TRBJ1-2; D unresolved. The CDR3 length is 15 residues. Germline loops: CDR1 LNHDA, CDR2 SQIVND (reference sequence). V was trimmed by 6 bases and J by 8 bases, leaving 22 bases between them. DNA of the CDR3: TGTGCCAGTAGCCCGGCGACCCCCCAGGATCGGGGCTACACCTTC. Encoded protein: CASSPATPQDRGYTF.

This chain connects TRBV30 to TRBJ2-7, with unresolved D. Germline V gene data show CDR1 as GTSNPN and CDR2 as SVGIG (reference sequence). Trimming stripped 0 bases from V and 0 bases from J, with 12 bases between. The CDR3 sequence is 15 residues long. CDR3 protein: CAWSVRQVSSYEQYF. In nucleotides, the CDR3 is TGTGCCTGGAGTGTAAGGCAGGTTTCCTCCTACGAGCAGTACTTC.

The table lists this clone with a few counts. The CDR3 nucleotides are TGTGCCAGCAGCTTAGGAGGGACTGTAAACACTGAAGCTTTCTTT. This codes for CASSLGGTVNTEAFF. This chain joins TRBV7-2 and TRBJ1-1; perhaps TRBD1 as D (5 bases). This CDR3 is 15 amino acids long. Looked up from germline, CDR1 is SGHTA and CDR2 is FQGNSA. V was shortened by 1 base and J by 2 bases, with 11 bases between the two germline ends.

The rearrangement uses TRBV27 and TRBJ2-1; perhaps TRBD2 as D (5 bases). Germline V lookup: CDR1 MNHEY, CDR2 SMNVEV (reference sequence). CDR3 length: 14 residues. V lost 6 bases and J 15 bases, leaving 24 bases between the germline ends. Here the CDR3 reads CASRPNAGPGVWFF. The DNA for the CDR3 is TGTGCCAGCAGACCGAACGCGGGCCCCGGTGTTTGGTTCTTC.

V gene TRBV28 combines with J gene TRBJ2-7; 9 nucleotides align to TRBD1. This CDR3 has 15 amino acids. V gave up 1 base and J gave up 3 bases; unmatched junction bases: 4. In germline, CDR1 is MDHEN, CDR2 SYDVKM. The CDR3 sequence: CASSLLGQGVYEQYF. The CDR3 coding sequence is TGTGCCAGCAGTTTATTGGGACAGGGTGTCTACGAGCAGTACTTC.

The chain couples TRBV7-2 to TRBJ1-1; 9 bases line up with TRBD1. Germline V CDR1 and CDR2: SGHTA, FQGNSA. With V trimmed by 1 base and J by 6 bases, 3 bases remained unmatched. The CDR3 has 14 residues. The CDR3 DNA follows: TGTGCCAGCAGCTTAGGGGGACAGGGCCCTGAAGCTTTCTTT. Translating gives CASSLGGQGPEAFF.

V usage is TRBV5-4 and J usage is TRBJ2-3, with D maybe TRBD2 (6 bases). The CDR3 has 14 amino acids. With 4 bases removed from V and 1 base from J, the gap between germline ends came to 10 bases. Germline-derived CDR1 and CDR2 are SGHNT and YYREEE (reference sequence). The CDR3 sequence: CASSPGLGTDTQYF. The DNA of the CDR3 is TGTGCCAGCAGCCCGGGACTGGGCACAGATACGCAGTATTTT.

CDR3 sequence (DNA): TGTGCCAGCAGCCGCTTCGGGACAGGGGGTAGGAATGAGCAGTTCTTC. This gives the protein CASSRFGTGGRNEQFF. V usage is TRBV11-1 and J usage is TRBJ2-1; 11 nucleotides line up with TRBD1. V was clipped by 5 bases and J by 7 bases; unmatched bases: 10. Germline V gene lookup returns CDR1 SGHAT and CDR2 FQDESV (reference sequence). CDR3 length: 16 amino acids.